This TCR beta chain was profiled in a study of blood T cell repertoires in COVID-19. Study summary: Whether acute or convalescent, the COVID-19 samples came from the United States, Italy and Spain. From T cells, B-cell-depleted T cells, or PBMCs came the material, which was cDNA or gDNA.

In the authors' methods: Estimated nucleated cell counts came from reference gene primer amplification. Clones were read by immunoSEQ multiplex PCR, and TCRdb kept only the in-frame ones, dropping some. The V and J calls and clone size are taken from that table; D and trimming were inferred from the DNA. Of roughly 250,000 clones listed, over 80% were seen once; the top ten hold 1.5% to 1.9%. Sequencing used peripheral blood. This TCR came from a woman in her thirties or forties who had recovered from COVID-19.

The CDR3, as DNA: TGTGCCAGCAGCGGCGGAGGGGATGGCAATCAGCCCCAGCATTTT. Its translation: CASSGGGDGNQPQHF. This sequence joins TRBV9 and TRBJ1-5; D may be TRBD1 (5 bases). CDR1 and CDR2 from the germline V gene are SGDLS and YYNGEE. V lost 3 bases, J lost 2 bases, and 12 bases lay in between. The CDR3 contains 15 residues.